Below, 22 T cell receptor beta chains from the same sample are listed, as sequenced in a study of T-cell memory formation after mild COVID-19. Using its own MiXCR run on the 5' RACE reads, TCRdb lists one record per CDR3 protein. Of roughly 550,000 distinct CDR3 sequences listed, about a fifth are singletons. What was sequenced was PBMCs or a T cell subset sorted from them (not recorded which). The receptors originated from an adult woman who had mild COVID-19 (a few samples of this study predate the infection). Cell type and time point are not known.

The gene calls are TRBV29-1 and TRBJ1-1, with D possibly TRBD1 on 6 matching bases. V was pared by 0 bases and J by 11 bases, with 13 bases between. Germline assignment: CDR1 SQVTM and CDR2 ANQGSEA. The CDR3 totals 12 residues. Here the CDR3 DNA reads TGCAGCGTTGAAGAGAGGGGACAAGGGGCTTTCTTT. This sequence encodes CSVEERGQGAFF.

The chain is built from TRBV4-1 and TRBJ1-2; D is possibly TRBD1 (6 bases). Trimming cost V 0 bases and J 6 bases, with 14 bases left between them. This CDR3 is 15 amino acids long. Germline V CDR1 and CDR2: MGHRA, YSYEKL. The CDR3 is CASSQDDYRVDGYTF. CDR3 sequence (DNA): TGCGCCAGCAGCCAAGACGATTACAGGGTTGATGGCTACACCTTC.

Only a few counts were recorded for this clonotype. The J gene is TRBJ2-7, the V gene TRBV12-3 or TRBV12-4; TRBD1 aligns across 8 bases. Germline trimming cut 6 bases from V and 6 bases from J; bases unmatched to any gene: 13. This CDR3 is 15 amino acids long. CDR3 residues: CASSSPGQAWPEQYF. The CDR3 coding sequence is TGTGCCAGCAGCTCTCCGGGACAGGCTTGGCCCGAGCAGTACTTC.

This clonotype was seen ten or more times. V is TRBV6-5 and J is TRBJ1-1, with TRBD1 identical over 8 bases. Trimming at V came to 4 bases and at J to 1 base, leaving 2 bases not matched to a gene. CDR3 length: 14 amino acids. Germline V gene data show CDR1 as MNHEY and CDR2 as SVGAGI. The chain's CDR3 is CASSFGQGNTEAFF. The CDR3 nucleotides are TGTGCCAGCAGTTTCGGACAGGGGAACACTGAAGCTTTCTTT.

A remark on this clonotype: One end of the junction is discordant with germline, which a read error may explain. The chain couples TRBV2 to TRBJ1-1; D unclear. The V gene's germline CDR1 is SNHLY and CDR2 FYNNEI. The CDR3 runs 10 residues. This CDR3 is CASSGIEAFF. The CDR3 nucleotides read TGTGCCAGTAGTGGGATAGAAGCTTTCTTT.

The chain joins TRBV7-9 to TRBJ1-4, with D hard to call. Trimming removed 3 bases at V and 7 bases at J, with 6 bases between. Germline V gene lookup returns CDR1 SEHNR and CDR2 FQNEAQ (reference sequence). There are 12 residues in the CDR3. CDR3 in amino acids: CASSLGFEKLFF. CDR3 sequence (DNA): TGTGCCAGCAGCTTGGGTTTTGAAAAACTGTTTTTT.

This clonotype was recorded a few times. This chain uses TRBV7-2 with TRBJ2-7; maybe TRBD2 (5 bases). The CDR3 extends over 15 amino acids. Germline assignment: CDR1 SGHTA and CDR2 FQGNSA. V was clipped by 1 base and J by 3 bases, with 13 bases between them. The DNA for the CDR3 is TGTGCCAGCAGCTTAGAAGGTGGGAGTATCTACGAGCAGTACTTC. Protein product: CASSLEGGSIYEQYF. Full variable domain (rest looked up from reference TRBV7-2 and TRBJ2-7): GAGVSQSPSNKVTEKGKDVELRCDPISGHTALYWYRQSLGQGLEFLIYFQGNSAPDKSGLPSDRFSAERTGGSVSTLTIQRTQQEDSAVYLCASSLEGGSIYEQYFGPGTRLTVT.

In its sample, this clonotype was seen a few times. V gene TRBV20-1 combines with J gene TRBJ2-4; D could derive from TRBD1 or TRBD2 (5 bases each). Germline-derived CDR1 and CDR2 are DFQATT and SNEGSKA (reference sequence). Between the trimmed V and J ends, which lost 6 bases and 0 bases, there was a span of 12 bases. The length of the CDR3 is 14 residues. In nucleotides, the CDR3 is TGCAGTGCCATGAGTGGGGGAGCCAAAAACATTCAGTACTTC. Its protein product is CSAMSGGAKNIQYF.

This clonotype was observed a few times. The genes are TRBV5-5 and TRBJ2-7; 7 bases are a match to TRBD2. Trimming cost V 5 bases and J 2 bases; bases outside gene matches: 10. The CDR3 contains 15 residues. The germline CDR1 and CDR2 sequences are SGHKS and YYEKEE (reference sequence). The CDR3 spells CASSRGPGRAYEQYF. CDR3 bases: TGTGCCAGCAGTCGGGGTCCGGGGAGGGCCTACGAGCAGTACTTC.

The J gene is TRBJ1-6, the V gene TRBV6-2 or TRBV6-3; unclear D gene. Germline V lookup: CDR1 MNHEY, CDR2 SVGEGT. The CDR3 extends over 13 amino acids. V lost 2 bases, J lost 7 bases, and 6 bases lay in between. CDR3 DNA sequence: TGTGCCAGCAGTTACGGATCGAATTCACCCCTCCACTTT. Its protein product is CASSYGSNSPLHF.

The V call is TRBV5-1, the J call TRBJ2-1, with 10 nucleotides matching TRBD1. V dropped 7 bases and J dropped 6; count of bases not matched to a gene: 7. The length of the CDR3 is 14 residues. Germline CDR1 SGHRS, CDR2 YFSETQ. CDR3 in DNA: TGCGCCAGCGGTTCCCGGGACAGGGGCAATGAGCAGTTCTTC. Translated: CASGSRDRGNEQFF.

The sample holds a few counts of this clonotype. The CDR3 spells CASTSGKTQYF. In DNA form, the CDR3 reads TGTGCCAGCACCTCGGGAAAGACCCAGTACTTC. The rearrangement joins TRBV7-9 to TRBJ2-5; a weak D match, TRBD2 (5 bases). V dropped 7 bases and J dropped 6 bases, with 9 bases sitting between them. CDR1 SEHNR and CDR2 FQNEAQ come from the germline V gene (reference sequence). The CDR3 spans 11 residues.

J is TRBJ1-6 and V is TRBV29-1; 8 nucleotides agree with TRBD1. With V trimmed by 7 bases and J by 7 bases, 9 bases remained unmatched. Germline V gene sequence: CDR1 SQVTM, CDR2 ANQGSEA. This CDR3 region has 14 residues. The CDR3 nucleotides read TGCAGCGACAGCACAGGGGGAGGCAATTCACCCCTCCACTTT. Protein product: CSDSTGGGNSPLHF. The full variable domain, completed using reference TRBV29-1 and TRBJ1-6, is SAVISQKPSRDICQRGTSLTIQCQVDSQVTMMFWYRQQPGQSLTLIATANQGSEATYESGFVIDKFPISRPNLTFSTLTVSNMSPEDSSIYLCSDSTGGGNSPLHFGNGTRLTVT.

The chain has TRBV7-2 and TRBJ2-6; D perhaps matches TRBD1 (6 bases). Germline V CDR1 and CDR2: SGHTA, FQGNSA. V lost 2 bases and J lost 3, with 11 bases in between. The CDR3 loop spans 16 amino acids. CDR3 residues: CASSLQGQGGANVLTF. CDR3 nucleotides: TGTGCCAGCAGCTTACAGGGGCAGGGTGGGGCCAACGTCCTGACTTTC. The complete variable domain, with remaining parts taken from reference TRBV7-2 and TRBJ2-6, reads GAGVSQSPSNKVTEKGKDVELRCDPISGHTALYWYRQSLGQGLEFLIYFQGNSAPDKSGLPSDRFSAERTGGSVSTLTIQRTQQEDSAVYLCASSLQGQGGANVLTFGAGSRLTVL.

This clonotype came up many times. The chain links TRBV5-1 to TRBJ1-1; D might be TRBD1 (6 bases). The germline V gene has CDR1 SGHRS and CDR2 YFSETQ. The CDR3 contains 14 residues. Trimming pared 0 bases from V and 4 bases from J, leaving 10 bases between. The CDR3 coding sequence is TGCGCCAGCAGCTTGGCCCGAGGGGGCACTGAAGCTTTCTTT. This sequence encodes CASSLARGGTEAFF.

The V gene is TRBV29-1, the J gene TRBJ2-3, with 7 nucleotides matching TRBD1. The ends lost 5 bases at V and 0 bases at J; junction bases unmatched: 8. This CDR3 has 15 residues. Germline-derived CDR1 and CDR2 are SQVTM and ANQGSEA. The CDR3 bases are TGCAGCGTTCGCGACAGGGCCTCCAGCACAGATACGCAGTATTTT. Translating gives CSVRDRASSTDTQYF.

This clonotype has just a few counts. In DNA, the CDR3 is TGTGCCAGCAGCGTTATCACGGGGTCTGGGGCCAACGTCCTGACTTTC. Translated: CASSVITGSGANVLTF. The J gene is TRBJ2-6, the V gene TRBV5-5; weak D call: TRBD2 (5 bases). Germline V gene data show CDR1 as SGHKS and CDR2 as YYEKEE (reference sequence). The CDR3 is 16 residues long. V shed 4 bases and J shed 1 base, with 12 bases lying between them.

This clonotype was seen a few times. The CDR3 here is CASKGLEDTQYF. The DNA for the CDR3 is TGCGCCAGCAAGGGTTTGGAAGATACGCAGTATTTT. The J gene is TRBJ2-3, the V gene TRBV5-1; D uncertain. The CDR3 spans 12 residues. Germline assignment: CDR1 SGHRS and CDR2 YFSETQ. The V end was cut by 6 bases, the J end by 5 bases, with 10 bases between.

This chain connects TRBV4-3 to TRBJ2-2, with D possibly being TRBD1 (6 bases). This CDR3 region has 15 residues. From germline, CDR1 is LGHNA and CDR2 YSLEER. V gave up 0 bases and J gave up 6 bases, with 11 bases separating them. CDR3 DNA: TGCGCCAGCAGCCAAGAGGGGGCTATCTCCGGGGAGCTGTTTTTT. Protein product: CASSQEGAISGELFF.

Ten or more counts support this clonotype. The J gene is TRBJ2-7, the V gene TRBV7-9; D is uncertain. CDR3 length: 13 amino acids. V shed 4 bases and J shed 4 bases, with 11 bases lying between them. Germline CDR1 is SEHNR and CDR2 is FQNEAQ (reference sequence). The CDR3 is CASSSNHLYEQYF. The CDR3 coding sequence is TGTGCCAGCAGCTCGAACCACCTTTACGAGCAGTACTTC.

This clonotype was picked up a small number of times. This chain uses TRBV14 with TRBJ2-3; TRBD2 agrees at 7 bases. CDR1 and CDR2 from the germline V gene are SGHDN and FVKESK. The CDR3 spans 13 residues. J gave up 10 bases and V 1 base, and 5 bases lay outside the gene matches. The DNA for the CDR3 is TGTGCCAGCAGCCAAGCGTTACTAGCGCCGCAGTATTTT. Its translation: CASSQALLAPQYF.

The V call is TRBV11-2, the J call TRBJ2-5; 10 positions match TRBD2. The germline V gene encodes CDR1 SGHAT and CDR2 FQNNGV. J lost 14 bases, V lost 0 bases, and 9 bases had no gene match. This CDR3 has 14 amino acids. This CDR3 is CASSLDLAGVGQYF. The CDR3 DNA follows: TGTGCCAGCAGCTTAGACCTAGCGGGAGTGGGGCAATACTTC.